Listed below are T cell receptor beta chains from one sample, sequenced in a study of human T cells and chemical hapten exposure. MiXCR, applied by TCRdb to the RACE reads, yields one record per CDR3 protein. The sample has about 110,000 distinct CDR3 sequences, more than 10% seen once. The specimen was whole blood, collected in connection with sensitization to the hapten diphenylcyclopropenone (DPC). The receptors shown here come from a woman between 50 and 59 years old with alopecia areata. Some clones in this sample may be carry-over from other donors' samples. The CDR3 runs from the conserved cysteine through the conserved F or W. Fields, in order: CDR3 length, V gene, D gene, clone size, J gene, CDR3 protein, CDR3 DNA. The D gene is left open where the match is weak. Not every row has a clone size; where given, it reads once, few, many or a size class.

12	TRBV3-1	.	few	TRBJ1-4	CASSQGAEKLFF	TGTGCCAGCAGCCAGGGGGCCGAAAAACTGTTTTTT
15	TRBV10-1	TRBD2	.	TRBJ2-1	CASSSQRGAYNEQFF	TGCGCCAGCAGTTCCCAGCGGGGGGCTTACAATGAGCAGTTCTTC
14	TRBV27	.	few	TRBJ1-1	CASSLGVGGTEAFF	TGTGCCAGCAGTTTAGGGGTTGGGGGCACTGAAGCTTTCTTT
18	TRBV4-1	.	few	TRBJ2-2	CASSPRNPGQVNTGELFF	TGCGCCAGCAGCCCACGGAATCCGGGCCAAGTTAACACCGGGGAGCTGTTTTTT
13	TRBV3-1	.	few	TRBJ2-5	CASSQGRVKTQYF	TGTGCCAGCAGCCAAGGCAGGGTGAAGACCCAGTACTTC
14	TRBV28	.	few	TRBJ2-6	CASSPSSGANVLTF	TGTGCCAGCAGTCCCAGCTCTGGGGCCAACGTCCTGACTTTC
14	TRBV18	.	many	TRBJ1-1	CASSPTGMNTEAFF	TGTGCCAGCTCACCAACAGGGATGAACACTGAAGCTTTCTTT
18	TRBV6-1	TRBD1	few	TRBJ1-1	CASSDSLGQGAIISEAFF	TGTGCCAGCAGTGACTCACTGGGACAGGGGGCTATAATCTCTGAAGCTTTCTTT
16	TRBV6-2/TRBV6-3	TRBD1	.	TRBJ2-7	CASSDLPGQGFVGQYF	TGTGCCAGCAGTGACTTGCCGGGACAGGGGTTCGTTGGGCAGTACTTC
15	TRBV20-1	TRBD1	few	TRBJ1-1	CSAQARQGVNTEAFF	TGCAGTGCCCAAGCTCGACAGGGGGTGAACACTGAAGCTTTCTTT
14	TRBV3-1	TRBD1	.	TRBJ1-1	CASSPRTGLTEAFF	TGTGCCAGCAGCCCTCGGACAGGCCTGACTGAAGCTTTCTTT
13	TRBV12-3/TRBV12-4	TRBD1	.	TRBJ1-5	CASKQGGNQPQHF	TGTGCCAGCAAACAGGGGGGGAATCAGCCCCAGCATTTT
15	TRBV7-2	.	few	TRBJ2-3	CASSPQGYGQDTQYF	TGTGCCAGCAGCCCGCAGGGTTACGGGCAAGATACGCAGTATTTT
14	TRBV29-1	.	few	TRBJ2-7	CSVERAGPSYEQYF	TGCAGCGTTGAAAGAGCGGGCCCCTCCTACGAGCAGTACTTC
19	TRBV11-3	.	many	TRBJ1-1	CASSFGSRQRVWRDTEAFF	TGTGCCAGCAGCTTCGGTAGTCGGCAGCGGGTCTGGCGAGACACTGAAGCTTTCTTT
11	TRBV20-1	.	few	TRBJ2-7	CSARDWEEQYF	TGCAGTGCTAGAGATTGGGAGGAGCAGTACTTC
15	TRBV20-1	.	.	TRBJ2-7	CSAAPVSGHDYEQYF	TGCAGTGCTGCACCTGTTTCGGGACACGACTACGAGCAGTACTTC
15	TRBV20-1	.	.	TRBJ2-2	CSATRGGGSTGELFF	TGCAGTGCTACCCGAGGGGGAGGGAGCACCGGGGAGCTGTTTTTT